This T cell receptor beta chain was obtained from a study of T cell changes during pregnancy in multiple sclerosis. Clones were sequenced by immunoSEQ multiplex PCR, and TCRdb holds only the in-frame ones, with some missing. The data show around 81,000 clones, over 85% seen once. Sequenced material: peripheral blood, taken after pregnancy. This clonotype was sampled from a female donor in good health, enrolled as a control in a pregnancy study.

As DNA, the CDR3 is TGTGCCAGCAGCCAATGGGGCAGGGATGGAACAGATACGCAGTATTTT. Encoded protein: CASSQWGRDGTDTQYF. The gene calls are TRBV5-6 and TRBJ2-3; D might be TRBD1 (5 bases). With 4 bases removed from V and 3 bases from J, the gap between germline ends came to 18 bases. Germline CDR1 is SGHDT and CDR2 is YYEEEE. The CDR3 loop spans 16 amino acids.